The 30 T cell receptor beta chains below all came from one sample that was sequenced in a study of CD8 T cells in Susac syndrome. The RNA input was about 0.45 to 1 ug, and it was reverse transcribed with random hexamers. A single record per CDR3 protein comes from TCRdb applying MiXCR to the immunoSEQ multiplex PCR reads. The data hold over 130,000 distinct CDR3 sequences, with 95% observed a single time. Sequencing was performed on CD4+ T cells from PBMCs. The source is a human donor with Susac syndrome.

This chain uses TRBV2 with TRBJ1-2; the D is unclear. The CDR3 loop spans 13 amino acids. The germline V and J ends were trimmed by 4 bases and 6 bases, with 12 bases remaining between them. The germline V gene encodes CDR1 SNHLY and CDR2 FYNNEI. This chain's CDR3 is CASSGSEADGYTF. The CDR3 nucleotides read TGTGCCAGCAGTGGTTCCGAGGCTGATGGCTACACCTTC.

The chain recombines TRBV27 with TRBJ2-7; TRBD2 matches 11 bases. CDR3 length: 16 residues. V was pared by 4 bases and J by 5 bases, with 10 bases of the junction left unmatched. Germline assignment: CDR1 MNHEY and CDR2 SMNVEV (reference sequence). CDR3 nucleotides: TGTGCCAGCAGTTCAACAACTAGCGGGAGAATTCACGAGCAGTACTTC. It is translated as CASSSTTSGRIHEQYF.

The gene calls are TRBV4-1 and TRBJ2-1; D not resolved. Trimming took off 3 bases at V and 3 bases at J, with 0 bases between the two ends. The CDR3 has 11 residues. Germline V lookup: CDR1 MGHRA, CDR2 YSYEKL. The CDR3 sequence is CASSHYNEQFF. The CDR3 coding sequence is TGCGCCAGCAGCCACTACAATGAGCAGTTCTTC.

This chain links TRBV12-3 or TRBV12-4 with TRBJ2-3; the D call may be TRBD1 or TRBD2 (5 bases each). Between the trimmed V and J ends, which lost 10 bases and 3 bases, there was a span of 17 bases. The CDR3 spans 14 residues. The CDR3 spells CAIAHRGGTDTQYF. The CDR3 nucleotides read TGTGCCATCGCCCACCGTGGGGGAACAGATACGCAGTATTTT.

CDR3 protein: CASSPGTGGEGYTF. DNA of the CDR3: TGTGCCAGCTCACCCGGGACAGGGGGCGAAGGCTACACCTTC. The chain combines TRBV18 with TRBJ1-2, with 12 bases aligning to TRBD1. Germline CDR1 reads KGHSH; CDR2 reads LQKENI. The CDR3 covers 14 residues. With V trimmed by 3 bases and J by 8 bases, 4 bases remained unmatched. Full variable domain (remainder filled in from reference TRBV18 and TRBJ1-2): NAGVMQNPRHLVRRRGQEARLRCSPMKGHSHVYWYRQLPEEGLKFMVYLQKENIIDESGMPKERFSAEFPKEGPSILRIQQVVRGDSAAYFCASSPGTGGEGYTFGSGTRLTVV.

This clonotype has only one observation. The V call is TRBV7-9, the J call TRBJ1-5; no firm D call. This CDR3 region has 14 residues. V was shortened by 0 bases and J by 5 bases, with 8 bases between the two germline ends. Germline values: CDR1 SEHNR, CDR2 FQNEAQ (reference sequence). The CDR3 DNA reads TGTGCCAGCAGCTTAGCAGGGCTCCATCAGCCCCAGCATTTT. The encoded protein is CASSLAGLHQPQHF.

The rearrangement joins TRBV20-1 to TRBJ1-1; 11 bases map to TRBD1. The CDR3 has 14 amino acids. The germline gives CDR1 DFQATT, CDR2 SNEGSKA (reference sequence). Trimming took 1 base from V and 4 from J; bases not matched to a gene: 2. The CDR3 DNA reads as TGCAGTGCTAGAGCCGGGACAGGGGGCACTGAAGCTTTCTTT. Its translation: CSARAGTGGTEAFF.

V is TRBV12-3 or TRBV12-4 and J is TRBJ2-1; 11 bases agree with TRBD2. There are 16 residues in the CDR3. The ends lost 4 bases at V and 6 bases at J; junction bases unmatched: 8. CDR3 DNA: TGTGCCAGCAGTTCGGTAACTAGCGGGAGAGGCAATGAGCAGTTCTTC. It codes for CASSSVTSGRGNEQFF.

The rearrangement uses TRBV19 and TRBJ1-5; no definite D call. V was cut by 3 bases and J by 6 bases, with 15 bases left in between. The germline V gene encodes CDR1 LNHDA and CDR2 SQIVND (reference sequence). There are 15 residues in the CDR3. The CDR3 protein is CASSIGSAAGQPQHF. CDR3 coding DNA: TGTGCCAGTAGTATCGGTTCGGCGGCGGGTCAGCCCCAGCATTTT.

V is TRBV4-1 and J is TRBJ1-1; a weak D match, TRBD1 (5 bases). V shed 4 bases and J shed 4 bases, with 19 bases lying between them. Germline values: CDR1 MGHRA, CDR2 YSYEKL. The CDR3 totals 16 residues. In DNA form, the CDR3 reads TGCGCCAGCAGCCCCAGACTACCAGGGCTGGGCACTGAAGCTTTCTTT. It codes for CASSPRLPGLGTEAFF.

The chain is built from TRBV20-1 and TRBJ2-5; D not certain. This CDR3 spans 12 amino acids. Germline CDR1 and CDR2: DFQATT and SNEGSKA (reference sequence). Between the trimmed V and J ends, which lost 3 bases and 0 bases, there was a span of 5 bases. The CDR3 reads CSASSHQETQYF. The CDR3 nucleotides are TGCAGTGCTAGTTCCCACCAAGAGACCCAGTACTTC.

The chain has TRBV12-3 or TRBV12-4 and TRBJ2-1; D is ambiguous. Trimming took off 1 base at V and 9 bases at J, with 16 bases between the two ends. CDR3 length equals 15 residues. CDR3 loop: CASSLGGTAYGEQFF. The CDR3 region has the DNA TGTGCCAGCAGTTTAGGCGGAACAGCCTATGGTGAGCAGTTCTTC.

The genes are TRBV5-1 and TRBJ2-7; 9 bases fit TRBD1. V was pared by 4 bases and J by 7 bases, with 9 bases of the junction left unmatched. The CDR3 sequence is 14 residues long. CDR1 is SGHRS, CDR2 YFSETQ, per germline. The DNA for the CDR3 is TGCGCCAGCAGCCCGGGACAGGGAGGAGGTGAGCAGTACTTC. Amino acids: CASSPGQGGGEQYF.

This chain links TRBV23-1 with TRBJ2-6, with 7 positions matching TRBD1. TRBV23-1 is flagged as an ORF with uncertain function. The CDR3 totals 16 residues. V gave up 10 bases and J gave up 1 base; unmatched junction bases: 10. CDR3: CATETGYNSGANVLTF. In nucleotides, the CDR3 is TGCGCCACCGAGACAGGGTATAATTCTGGGGCCAACGTCCTGACTTTC.

The chain couples TRBV7-9 to TRBJ2-5, with D tentatively TRBD1 (5 bases). The CDR3 spans 15 residues. Germline CDR1 SEHNR, CDR2 FQNEAQ (reference sequence). The ends were cut back, 5 bases at V and 5 bases at J, with 18 bases in the middle. The CDR3 bases are TGTGCCAGCAGCCGTACTCAGGGTACATGGGAGACCCAGTACTTC. It is translated as CASSRTQGTWETQYF.

The V gene is TRBV5-6, the J gene TRBJ2-1, with D hard to call. The germline V and J ends were trimmed by 2 bases and 4 bases, with 10 bases remaining between them. CDR1 and CDR2 (germline): SGHDT, YYEEEE. The CDR3 covers 14 residues. Here the CDR3 reads CASSFSHRYNEQFF. The CDR3 nucleotides read TGTGCCAGCAGCTTCTCCCACAGATACAATGAGCAGTTCTTC.

The chain uses TRBV29-1 and TRBJ2-1; TRBD1 might be the D (5 bases). CDR1 SQVTM and CDR2 ANQGSEA come from the germline V gene. This CDR3 region has 16 residues. Deletions cut 1 base from V and 7 bases from J, with 20 bases between. The CDR3 loop is CSVEVGTAKGFNEQFF. The CDR3 nucleotides read TGCAGCGTTGAAGTGGGAACAGCTAAGGGGTTTAATGAGCAGTTCTTC.

This sequence joins TRBV7-8 and TRBJ2-3; TRBD2 matches at 13 bases. The CDR3 runs 18 residues. Looked up from germline, CDR1 is SGHVS and CDR2 is FQNEAQ. After removal of 5 bases from V and 4 bases from J, the junction contained 12 bases not matched to a gene. CDR3 sequence: CASSARLAGGGGSDTQYF. DNA of the CDR3: TGTGCCAGCAGCGCAAGACTAGCGGGGGGCGGAGGCTCAGATACGCAGTATTTT. Full variable domain (rest looked up from reference TRBV7-8 and TRBJ2-3): GAGVSQSPRYKVAKRGQDVALRCDPISGHVSLFWYQQALGQGPEFLTYFQNEAQLDKSGLPSDRFFAERPEGSVSTLKIQRTQQEDSAVYLCASSARLAGGGGSDTQYFGPGTRLTVL.

The V call is TRBV29-1, the J call TRBJ2-1, with 7 bases aligning to TRBD2. The CDR3 totals 13 residues. CDR1 is SQVTM and CDR2 is ANQGSEA in the germline V gene. V lost 6 bases to trimming and J lost 5 bases; unmatched junction nucleotides: 7. This chain's CDR3 is CSVGGKGDNEQFF. The CDR3 DNA follows: TGCAGCGTGGGGGGGAAGGGAGACAATGAGCAGTTCTTC.

The chain links TRBV7-2 to TRBJ2-7, with a tentative D call TRBD1 (6 bases). This CDR3 has 15 amino acids. Germline CDR1 reads SGHTA; CDR2 reads FQGNSA. Trimming left V 1 base short and J 1 base short, with 11 bases between. CDR3 amino acids: CASSLVWTESYEQYF. DNA for the CDR3: TGTGCCAGCAGCTTAGTTTGGACAGAGTCCTACGAGCAGTACTTC.

The chain combines TRBV29-1 with TRBJ2-5; D may be TRBD2 (7 bases). V lost 4 bases and J 5 bases, leaving 14 bases between the germline ends. This CDR3 is built from 13 residues. Germline CDR1 and CDR2: SQVTM and ANQGSEA. The CDR3 spells CSVGGGGGETQYF. The CDR3 DNA sequence: TGCAGCGTTGGTGGCGGGGGCGGGGAGACCCAGTACTTC.

This chain joins TRBV10-3 and TRBJ1-6; 8 nucleotides line up with TRBD1. V was clipped by 6 bases and J by 7 bases; unmatched bases: 2. CDR3 size: 13 residues. Germline CDR1 is ENHRY and CDR2 is SYGVKD. CDR3 in amino acids: CAIRDRGNSPLHF. In nucleotides, the CDR3 is TGTGCCATCAGAGACAGGGGAAATTCACCCCTCCACTTT.

This clonotype was observed a single time. The chain employs TRBV29-1 and TRBJ2-1; TRBD2 aligns across 8 bases. The CDR3 length is 13 residues. From germline, CDR1 is SQVTM and CDR2 ANQGSEA. The J segment lost 5 bases and the V segment lost 7 bases, leaving 7 bases of the junction unmatched. In nucleotides, the CDR3 is TGCAGCGGCCGGGGGGGGGCTAACAATGAGCAGTTCTTC. Amino acids: CSGRGGANNEQFF.

This clonotype was seen a handful of times. V usage is TRBV6-1 and J usage is TRBJ2-7, with 7 bases fitting TRBD1. Trimming took 9 bases from V and 4 from J; bases not matched to a gene: 9. Germline lookup yields CDR1 MNHNS and CDR2 SASEGT. This CDR3 contains 13 residues. The CDR3 nucleotides are TGTGCCAGTCAGGGGGACAGCCTATACGAGCAGTACTTC. Its translation is CASQGDSLYEQYF.

The chain uses TRBV12-3 or TRBV12-4 and TRBJ2-1; no definite D call. The V end lost 3 bases, the J end lost 10 bases, and 16 bases lay between the germline ends. This CDR3 has 14 residues. This CDR3 is CASSFSGPSGEQFF. In DNA form, the CDR3 reads TGTGCCAGCAGTTTTTCAGGCCCCTCTGGCGAGCAGTTCTTC.

The rearrangement links TRBV4-3 to TRBJ1-2, with D possibly matching TRBD1 (5 bases). V was cut by 0 bases and J by 8 bases, with 13 bases left in between. This CDR3 is 14 amino acids long. Looked up from germline, CDR1 is LGHNA and CDR2 is YSLEER. CDR3 DNA sequence: TGCGCCAGCAGCCAAGAGGATCTCAAGGGGGGCTACACCTTC. Translation gives CASSQEDLKGGYTF.

The chain uses TRBV3-1 and TRBJ2-4; D remains unclear. The CDR3 runs to 12 residues. Germline assignment: CDR1 LGHDT and CDR2 YNNKEL (reference sequence). Trimming removed 2 bases at V and 6 bases at J, with 5 bases between. In DNA, the CDR3 is TGTGCCAGCAGCCAACCGGGAAACATTCAGTACTTC. Its translation is CASSQPGNIQYF.

The chain joins TRBV5-1 to TRBJ1-5, with D tentatively TRBD1 (6 bases). Deletions cut 7 bases from V and 5 bases from J, with 16 bases between. The germline V gene has CDR1 SGHRS and CDR2 YFSETQ. There are 14 residues in the CDR3. The CDR3 DNA reads as TGCGCCAGCTTCAGGGGAGGTCGGGATCAGCCCCAGCATTTT. It translates to CASFRGGRDQPQHF.

The chain is built from TRBV7-2 and TRBJ2-3; D gene uncertain. The V and J ends lost 4 bases and 1 base respectively, with 9 bases between them. The CDR3 totals 14 residues. Germline assignment: CDR1 SGHTA and CDR2 FQGNSA. For the CDR3, the DNA is TGTGCCAGCAGCTCCACCTGGGGCACAGATACGCAGTATTTT. It yields the protein CASSSTWGTDTQYF.

The J gene is TRBJ2-7, the V gene TRBV5-1; D not certain. CDR3 length: 13 residues. Trimming removed 0 bases at V and 7 bases at J, with 11 bases between. Germline-derived CDR1 and CDR2 are SGHRS and YFSETQ. The CDR3 DNA reads as TGCGCCAGCAGCTTGGATTCCGGATGGGAGCAGTACTTC. It translates to CASSLDSGWEQYF.